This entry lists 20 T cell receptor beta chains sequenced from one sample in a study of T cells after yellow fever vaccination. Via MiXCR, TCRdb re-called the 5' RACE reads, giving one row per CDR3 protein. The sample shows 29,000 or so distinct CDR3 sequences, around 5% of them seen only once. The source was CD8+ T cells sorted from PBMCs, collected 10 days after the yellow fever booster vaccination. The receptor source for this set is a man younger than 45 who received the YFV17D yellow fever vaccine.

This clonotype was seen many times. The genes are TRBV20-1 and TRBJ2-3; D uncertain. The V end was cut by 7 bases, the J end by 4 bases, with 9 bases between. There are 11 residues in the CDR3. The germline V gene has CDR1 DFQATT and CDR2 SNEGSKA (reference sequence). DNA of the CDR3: TGCAGTGGGACCCCGCCAGATACGCAGTATTTT. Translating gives CSGTPPDTQYF.

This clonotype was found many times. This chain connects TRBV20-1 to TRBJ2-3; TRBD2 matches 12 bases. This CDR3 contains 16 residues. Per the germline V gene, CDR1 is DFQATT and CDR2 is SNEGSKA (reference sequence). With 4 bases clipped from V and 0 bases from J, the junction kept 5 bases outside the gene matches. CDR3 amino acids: CSAIPLAGGSTDTQYF. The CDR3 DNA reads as TGCAGTGCTATCCCTCTAGCGGGAGGGAGCACAGATACGCAGTATTTT.

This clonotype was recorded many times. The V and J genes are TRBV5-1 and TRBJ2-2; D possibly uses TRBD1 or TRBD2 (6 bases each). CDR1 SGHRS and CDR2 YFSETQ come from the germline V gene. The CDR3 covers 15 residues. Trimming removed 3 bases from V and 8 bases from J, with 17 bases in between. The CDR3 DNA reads TGCGCCAGCAGCTCCCCGGACAGCGGGTTAGGGGAGCTGTTTTTT. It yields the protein CASSSPDSGLGELFF.

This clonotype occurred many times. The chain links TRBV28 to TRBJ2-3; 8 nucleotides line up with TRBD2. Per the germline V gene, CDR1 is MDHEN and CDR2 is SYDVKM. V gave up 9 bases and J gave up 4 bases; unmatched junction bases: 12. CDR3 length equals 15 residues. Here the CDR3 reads CASPPAGEQADTQYF. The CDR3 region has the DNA TGTGCCAGTCCCCCAGCGGGAGAACAAGCAGATACGCAGTATTTT.

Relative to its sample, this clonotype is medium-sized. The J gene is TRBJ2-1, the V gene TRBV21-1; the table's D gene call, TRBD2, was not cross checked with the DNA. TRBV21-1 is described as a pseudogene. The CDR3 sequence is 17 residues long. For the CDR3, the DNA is TGTGCCAGCAGCAAAAGTAGGACTCTCCTTTTCGACAATGAGCAGTTCTTC. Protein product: CASSKSRTLLFDNEQFF.

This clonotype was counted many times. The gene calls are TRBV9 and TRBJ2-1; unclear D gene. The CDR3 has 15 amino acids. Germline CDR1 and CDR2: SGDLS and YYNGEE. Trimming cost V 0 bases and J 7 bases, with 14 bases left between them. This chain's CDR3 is CASSVEGLVYNEQFF. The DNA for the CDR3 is TGTGCCAGCAGCGTAGAAGGTCTCGTCTATAATGAGCAGTTCTTC.

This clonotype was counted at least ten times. CDR3 in DNA: TGTGCCAGTAGTAGCTCGGACAGAGCCTACGAGCAGTACTTC. Translating it yields CASSSSDRAYEQYF. The chain links TRBV19 to TRBJ2-7; D is possibly TRBD1 (6 bases). The V gene lost 4 bases and the J gene lost 2 bases, with 12 bases spanning the gap. The CDR3 has 14 residues. Per germline, CDR1 LNHDA and CDR2 SQIVND (reference sequence).

CDR3 protein: CSVEDLGVGTDTQYF. The CDR3 bases are TGCAGCGTTGAAGATCTTGGCGTAGGCACAGATACGCAGTATTTT. The genes are TRBV29-1 and TRBJ2-3, with D hard to call. Trimming took off 0 bases at V and 1 base at J, with 11 bases between the two ends. This CDR3 comprises 15 residues. In germline, CDR1 is SQVTM, CDR2 ANQGSEA.

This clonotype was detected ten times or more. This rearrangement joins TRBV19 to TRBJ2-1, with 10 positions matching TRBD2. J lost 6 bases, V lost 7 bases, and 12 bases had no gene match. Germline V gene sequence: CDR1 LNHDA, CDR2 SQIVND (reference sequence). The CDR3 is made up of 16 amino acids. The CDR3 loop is CASTPTGAGGGNEQFF. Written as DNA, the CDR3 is TGTGCCAGTACCCCGACAGGAGCGGGAGGGGGCAATGAGCAGTTCTTC.

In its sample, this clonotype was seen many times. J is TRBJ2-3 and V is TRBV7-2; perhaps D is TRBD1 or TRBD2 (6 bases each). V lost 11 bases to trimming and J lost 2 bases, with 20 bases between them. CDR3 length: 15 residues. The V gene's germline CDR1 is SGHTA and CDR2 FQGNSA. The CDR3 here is CAGRKDSGATDTQYF. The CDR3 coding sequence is TGTGCCGGTAGAAAAGATTCGGGGGCCACAGATACGCAGTATTTT. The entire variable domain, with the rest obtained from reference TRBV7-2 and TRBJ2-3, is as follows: GAGVSQSPSNKVTEKGKDVELRCDPISGHTALYWYRQSLGQGLEFLIYFQGNSAPDKSGLPSDRFSAERTGGSVSTLTIQRTQQEDSAVYLCAGRKDSGATDTQYFGPGTRLTVL.

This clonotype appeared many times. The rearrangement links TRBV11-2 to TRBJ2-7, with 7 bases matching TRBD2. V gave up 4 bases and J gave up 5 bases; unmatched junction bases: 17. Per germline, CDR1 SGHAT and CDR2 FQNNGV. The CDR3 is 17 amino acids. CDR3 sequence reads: CASSWGGPKTRVNEQYF. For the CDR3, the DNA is TGTGCCAGCAGCTGGGGAGGGCCCAAGACTAGAGTAAACGAGCAGTACTTC.

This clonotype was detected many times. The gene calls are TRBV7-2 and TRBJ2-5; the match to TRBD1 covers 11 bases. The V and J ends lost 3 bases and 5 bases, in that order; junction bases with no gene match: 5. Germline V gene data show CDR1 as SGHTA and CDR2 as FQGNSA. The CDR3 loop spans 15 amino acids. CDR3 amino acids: CASSFRDRGSETQYF. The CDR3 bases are TGTGCCAGCAGCTTCAGGGACAGGGGGTCGGAGACCCAGTACTTC. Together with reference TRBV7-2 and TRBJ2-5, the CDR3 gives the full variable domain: GAGVSQSPSNKVTEKGKDVELRCDPISGHTALYWYRQSLGQGLEFLIYFQGNSAPDKSGLPSDRFSAERTGGSVSTLTIQRTQQEDSAVYLCASSFRDRGSETQYFGPGTRLLVL.

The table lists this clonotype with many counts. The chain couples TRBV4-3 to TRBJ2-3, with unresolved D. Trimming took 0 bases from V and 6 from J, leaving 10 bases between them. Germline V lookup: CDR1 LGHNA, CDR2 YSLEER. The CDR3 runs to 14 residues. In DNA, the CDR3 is TGCGCCAGCAGCCAAGAGGTTTTGGGGGATACGCAGTATTTT. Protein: CASSQEVLGDTQYF.

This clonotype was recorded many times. The CDR3 nucleotides read TGTGCCAGCAGCCGGGCCGGGGTTGCGGCTTACAACCCACAAGAGACCCAGTACTTC. It codes for CASSRAGVAAYNPQETQYF. The rearrangement links TRBV28 to TRBJ2-5; a weak D match, TRBD2 (5 bases). Per germline, CDR1 MDHEN and CDR2 SYDVKM. V lost 6 bases and J lost 2, with 28 bases in between. The CDR3 length is 19 residues.

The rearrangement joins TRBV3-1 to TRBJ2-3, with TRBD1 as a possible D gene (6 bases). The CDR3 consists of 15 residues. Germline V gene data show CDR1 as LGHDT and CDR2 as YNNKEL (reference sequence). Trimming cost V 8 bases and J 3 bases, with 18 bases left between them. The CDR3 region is CASGQVDSRTDTQYF. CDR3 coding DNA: TGTGCCAGCGGTCAAGTGGACAGTAGAACAGATACGCAGTATTTT.

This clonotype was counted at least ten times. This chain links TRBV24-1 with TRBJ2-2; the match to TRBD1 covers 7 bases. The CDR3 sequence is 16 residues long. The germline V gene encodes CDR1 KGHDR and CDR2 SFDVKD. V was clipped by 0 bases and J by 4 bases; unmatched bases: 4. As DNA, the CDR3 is TGTGCCACCAGTGATTTGTCTACAGGGGTCACCGGGGAGCTGTTTTTT. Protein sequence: CATSDLSTGVTGELFF.

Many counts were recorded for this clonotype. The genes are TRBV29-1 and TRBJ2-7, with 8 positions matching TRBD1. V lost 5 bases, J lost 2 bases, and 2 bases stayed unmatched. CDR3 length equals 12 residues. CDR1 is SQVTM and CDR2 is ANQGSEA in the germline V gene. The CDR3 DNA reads TGCAGCGTTCCGGGACAGGCCTACGAGCAGTACTTC. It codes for CSVPGQAYEQYF.

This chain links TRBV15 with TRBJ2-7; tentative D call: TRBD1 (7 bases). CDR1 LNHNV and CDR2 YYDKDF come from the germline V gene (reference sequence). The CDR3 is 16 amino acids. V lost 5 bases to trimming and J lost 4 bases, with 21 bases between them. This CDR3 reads CATSDTGSGGTYEQYF. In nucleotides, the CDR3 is TGTGCCACCAGCGACACGGGCTCAGGGGGGACTTACGAGCAGTACTTC.

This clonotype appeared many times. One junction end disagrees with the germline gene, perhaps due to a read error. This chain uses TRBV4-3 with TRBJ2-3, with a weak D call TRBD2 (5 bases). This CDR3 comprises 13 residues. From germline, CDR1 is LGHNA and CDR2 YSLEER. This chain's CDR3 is CASSQEEGPVMDF. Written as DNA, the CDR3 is TGCGCCAGCAGCCAAGAAGAGGGCCCGGTAATGGATTTT.

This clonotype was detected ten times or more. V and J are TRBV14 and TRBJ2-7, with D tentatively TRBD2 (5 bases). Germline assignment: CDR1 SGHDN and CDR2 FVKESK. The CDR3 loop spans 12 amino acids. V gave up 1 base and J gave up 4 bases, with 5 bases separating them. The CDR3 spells CASSQAGYEQYF. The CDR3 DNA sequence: TGTGCCAGCAGCCAAGCGGGGTACGAGCAGTACTTC.